The 17 T cell receptor beta chains below all came from one sample that was sequenced in a study of blood T cell repertoires in COVID-19. The method was immunoSEQ multiplex PCR; TCRdb's version includes in-frame clones alone and lacks a portion of them. This repertoire shows roughly 300,000 clones, around 87% found once; its top ten account for about 1.6%. Sequencing was performed on peripheral blood. The receptors derive from a woman in her forties who had recovered from COVID-19.

The chain combines TRBV2 with TRBJ1-1, with 10 nucleotides matching TRBD1. Per germline, CDR1 SNHLY and CDR2 FYNNEI. Unmatched junction bases numbered 10, after V lost 10 bases and J lost 2 bases. The CDR3 totals 15 residues. CDR3 sequence reads: CATVDRGLSNTEAFF. CDR3 coding DNA: TGTGCCACCGTAGACAGGGGGCTTTCAAACACTGAAGCTTTCTTT.

The chain has TRBV5-1 and TRBJ2-2; unclear D gene. The V gene's germline CDR1 is SGHRS and CDR2 YFSETQ. V lost 2 bases, J lost 5 bases, and 10 bases lay in between. CDR3 length: 14 residues. CDR3 sequence: CASSFTVPTGELFF. As DNA, the CDR3 is TGCGCCAGCAGCTTCACGGTCCCGACCGGGGAGCTGTTTTTT.

This clone was recorded a few times. The chain links TRBV7-9 to TRBJ2-3, with 7 bases matching TRBD2. The CDR3 extends over 15 amino acids. The trim removed 1 base at V and 2 bases at J, leaving 3 bases unmatched. Germline CDR1 is SEHNR and CDR2 is FQNEAQ (reference sequence). CDR3 coding DNA: TGTGCCAGCAGCTTAGGCGGGGGTCTCACAGATACGCAGTATTTT. As protein: CASSLGGGLTDTQYF.

The J gene is TRBJ1-6, the V gene TRBV12-3 or TRBV12-4; D call uncertain. The V gene lost 5 bases and the J gene lost 12 bases, with 11 bases spanning the gap. This CDR3 region has 12 residues. The CDR3 reads CASSPTQVPLHF. CDR3 in DNA: TGTGCCAGCAGTCCTACTCAGGTACCCCTCCACTTT.

The CDR3 is CASSLVAGGGTQYF. The DNA of the CDR3 is TGTGCCAGCAGCTTAGTAGCGGGGGGAGGAACCCAGTACTTC. V usage is TRBV7-2 and J usage is TRBJ2-5, with 10 bases fitting TRBD2. Germline assignment: CDR1 SGHTA and CDR2 FQGNSA. The CDR3 is 14 residues long. The V segment lost 1 base and the J segment 8 bases; nucleotides outside the gene matches: 4.

The chain joins TRBV2 to TRBJ2-1, with D perhaps matching TRBD2 (5 bases). CDR3 length equals 14 residues. V lost 3 bases to trimming and J lost 5 bases, with 11 bases between them. Germline CDR1 is SNHLY and CDR2 is FYNNEI. CDR3 sequence (DNA): TGTGCCAGCAGTGAGATTACTAGTAACAATGAGCAGTTCTTC. This sequence encodes CASSEITSNNEQFF.

This chain connects TRBV13 to TRBJ2-7; TRBD1 matches at 10 bases. This CDR3 is built from 14 residues. Trimming cost V 5 bases and J 4 bases; bases outside gene matches: 5. Germline V gene sequence: CDR1 PRHDT, CDR2 FYEKMQ (reference sequence). The DNA of the CDR3 is TGTGCCAGCAGCACGGGACAGGGGAGTTACGAGCAGTACTTC. As protein: CASSTGQGSYEQYF.

The genes are TRBV11-2 and TRBJ2-5; D not certain. Looked up from germline, CDR1 is SGHAT and CDR2 is FQNNGV. The CDR3 has 12 amino acids. Trimming removed 5 bases from V and 4 bases from J, with 8 bases in between. Here the CDR3 DNA reads TGTGCCAGCAGCCCCAGGCGAGAGACCCAGTACTTC. This translates into CASSPRRETQYF.

The rearrangement uses TRBV5-1 and TRBJ2-2; D is possibly TRBD1 (6 bases). CDR1 SGHRS and CDR2 YFSETQ come from the germline V gene. The CDR3 consists of 14 residues. Trimming stripped 2 bases from V and 3 bases from J, with 8 bases between. The CDR3 DNA reads as TGCGCCAGCAGCTTATGGACAGACACCGGGGAGCTGTTTTTT. Protein sequence: CASSLWTDTGELFF.

This chain joins TRBV19 and TRBJ2-6, with D hard to call. V lost 5 bases, J lost 3 bases, and 14 bases lay in between. In germline, CDR1 is LNHDA, CDR2 SQIVND (reference sequence). The length of the CDR3 is 16 residues. The CDR3 DNA reads as TGTGCCAGTAGTCCCCGAGACTGGTATGGGGCCAACGTCCTGACTTTC. Encoded protein: CASSPRDWYGANVLTF.

The V and J genes are TRBV5-5 and TRBJ1-6; D is undetermined. Between the trimmed V and J ends, which lost 9 bases and 0 bases, there was a span of 13 bases. Germline CDR1 and CDR2: SGHKS and YYEKEE (reference sequence). The CDR3 runs 15 residues. The CDR3: CATAASSSYNSPLHF. The CDR3 coding sequence is TGTGCCACCGCTGCCTCGAGCTCCTATAATTCACCCCTCCACTTT.

The genes are TRBV4-3 and TRBJ1-2; 7 bases map to TRBD1. V lost 0 bases, J lost 3 bases, and 7 bases stayed unmatched. Germline V gene sequence: CDR1 LGHNA, CDR2 YSLEER. There are 16 residues in the CDR3. CDR3 residues: CASSQDQGQQYYGYTF. CDR3 bases: TGCGCCAGCAGCCAAGATCAGGGACAGCAATACTATGGCTACACCTTC.

This chain uses TRBV2 with TRBJ1-5, with D perhaps matching TRBD1 (5 bases). Germline V CDR1 and CDR2: SNHLY, FYNNEI. With 3 bases removed from V and 5 bases from J, the gap between germline ends came to 8 bases. The CDR3 runs to 13 residues. The chain's CDR3 is CASSDREYQPQHF. CDR3 sequence (DNA): TGTGCCAGCAGTGACAGGGAATATCAGCCCCAGCATTTT.

The chain is built from TRBV30 and TRBJ1-4; D gene ambiguous. The CDR3 has 14 amino acids. Germline lookup yields CDR1 GTSNPN and CDR2 SVGIG (reference sequence). With 0 bases removed from V and 0 bases from J, the gap between germline ends came to 5 bases. In DNA, the CDR3 is TGTGCCTGGAGTGTAATCGCAACTAATGAAAAACTGTTTTTT. Its protein product is CAWSVIATNEKLFF.

The chain employs TRBV18 and TRBJ1-1, with D possibly matching TRBD1 (5 bases). The CDR3 loop spans 13 amino acids. The germline CDR1 and CDR2 sequences are KGHSH and LQKENI. The ends were cut back, 10 bases at V and 5 bases at J, with 17 bases in the middle. The CDR3 DNA reads TGTGCCACAAGGGGCCTCAGTGGAACTGAAGCTTTCTTT. This codes for CATRGLSGTEAFF.

V gene TRBV25-1 combines with J gene TRBJ2-1, with 11 bases identical to TRBD2. In germline, CDR1 is MGHDK, CDR2 SYGVNS. The CDR3 consists of 16 residues. V lost 5 bases, J lost 5 bases, and 8 bases stayed unmatched. CDR3 DNA: TGTGCCAGCAGTACCACTAGCGGGGGAGACAACAATGAGCAGTTCTTC. It yields the protein CASSTTSGGDNNEQFF.

This chain uses TRBV5-1 with TRBJ1-3, with TRBD1 matching 8 bases. Germline V lookup: CDR1 SGHRS, CDR2 YFSETQ. The CDR3 totals 16 residues. Trimming removed 4 bases from V and 4 bases from J; junction bases left unmatched: 10. In DNA form, the CDR3 reads TGCGCCAGCAGCCTGGCCGGACAGGGCTCGGGAAACACCATATATTTT. This codes for CASSLAGQGSGNTIYF.